Presented here are 22 T cell receptor beta chains from one specimen sequenced in a study of shared clonotypes between healthy human individuals. The naive CD8 fraction comprised CD45RO-negative cells positively selected for CCR7 and excluded terminally differentiated effector memory CD45RA+ cells. Assay: immunoSEQ multiplex PCR; the TCRdb copy retains only in-frame clones and omits some. The profile shows 2 million or so clones, about 95% of them singletons. Sequenced: naive CD8+ T cells sorted from blood. Receptors originate from a man between 18 and 35 years old in good health.

The chain joins TRBV30 to TRBJ2-1; 11 bases are a match to TRBD1. CDR3 size: 14 residues. Germline CDR1 and CDR2: GTSNPN and SVGIG (reference sequence). Germline trimming cut 6 bases from V and 8 bases from J; bases unmatched to any gene: 9. The CDR3 DNA reads as TGTGCCTGCCCCGGCGGACAGGGGGCTTATGAGCAGTTCTTC. This encodes CACPGGQGAYEQFF.

This clone was counted once. This CDR3 is also generated by other DNA sequences in the sample. V is TRBV28 and J is TRBJ2-7; D may be TRBD2 (6 bases). V lost 5 bases, J lost 5 bases, and 10 bases lay in between. The CDR3 covers 12 residues. Germline assignment: CDR1 MDHEN and CDR2 SYDVKM. The CDR3 loop is CASSPRGDEQYF. CDR3 in DNA: TGTGCCAGCAGTCCGCGCGGGGACGAGCAGTACTTC. The full variable domain, rest sourced from reference TRBV28 and TRBJ2-7, is DVKVTQSSRYLVKRTGEKVFLECVQDMDHENMFWYRQDPGLGLRLIYFSYDVKMKEKGDIPEGYSVSREKKERFSLILESASTNQTSMYLCASSPRGDEQYFGPGTRLTVT.

Turning to this clone: A single base separates this from a much larger clone, so it may be a read error. Other DNA sequences in the same sample also yield this CDR3. V is TRBV6-5 and J is TRBJ1-1, with D unclear. Between the trimmed V and J ends, which lost 2 bases and 1 base, there was a span of 8 bases. The CDR3 is made up of 14 amino acids. CDR1 and CDR2 from the germline V gene are MNHEY and SVGAGI. This chain's CDR3 is CASSYAEGNTEAFF. The DNA for the CDR3 is TGTGCCAGCAGTTACGCGGAGGGGAACACTGAAGCTTTCTTT.

The chain uses TRBV19 and TRBJ2-7, with D maybe TRBD1 (6 bases). V was shortened by 5 bases and J by 4 bases, with 24 bases between the two germline ends. CDR1 and CDR2 from the germline V gene are LNHDA and SQIVND (reference sequence). The CDR3 has 17 amino acids. In nucleotides, the CDR3 is TGTGCCAGTAGTCTCAAAGGCGTGGCAGGGGTATGGTACGAGCAGTACTTC. Its translation: CASSLKGVAGVWYEQYF. The complete variable domain, with remaining parts taken from reference TRBV19 and TRBJ2-7, reads DGGITQSPKYLFRKEGQNVTLSCEQNLNHDAMYWYRQDPGQGLRLIYYSQIVNDFQKGDIAEGYSVSREKKESFPLTVTSAQKNPTAFYLCASSLKGVAGVWYEQYFGPGTRLTVT.

This chain connects TRBV12-5 to TRBJ2-3, with 10 bases aligning to TRBD2. Trimming removed 2 bases from V and 2 bases from J; junction bases left unmatched: 4. There are 16 residues in the CDR3. Per the germline V gene, CDR1 is LGHNT and CDR2 is FRNRAP. CDR3 protein: CASGLYTSGATDTQYF. CDR3 nucleotide sequence: TGTGCTAGTGGTTTGTACACTAGCGGGGCCACAGATACGCAGTATTTT.

The chain recombines TRBV5-1 with TRBJ2-1; TRBD2 agrees at 7 bases. The ends lost 0 bases at V and 8 bases at J; junction bases unmatched: 8. The CDR3 covers 15 residues. In germline, CDR1 is SGHRS, CDR2 YFSETQ. Written as DNA, the CDR3 is TGCGCCAGCAGCTTGGAAGGCGGGAGTCACTATGAGCAGTTCTTC. It codes for CASSLEGGSHYEQFF.

The chain is built from TRBV7-3 and TRBJ1-1; 8 bases fit TRBD1. Germline values: CDR1 SGHTA, CDR2 FQGTGA. The CDR3 contains 15 residues. V lost 5 bases to trimming and J lost 0 bases; unmatched junction nucleotides: 5. CDR3 in DNA: TGTGCCAGCAGCGCCACAGGGGGAATGAACACTGAAGCTTTCTTT. Translation gives CASSATGGMNTEAFF.

The chain has TRBV27 and TRBJ2-3; D ambiguous. CDR1 MNHEY and CDR2 SMNVEV come from the germline V gene (reference sequence). CDR3 length equals 14 residues. Between the trimmed V and J ends, which lost 5 bases and 6 bases, there was a span of 15 bases. CDR3 bases: TGTGCCAGCAGTCCGGACGGTCCTGTGGATACGCAGTATTTT. This translates into CASSPDGPVDTQYF.

V gene TRBV6-5 combines with J gene TRBJ1-1; TRBD1 aligns across 8 bases. CDR3 length: 15 amino acids. Germline assignment: CDR1 MNHEY and CDR2 SVGAGI. V trimming: 6 bases; J trimming: 1 base; junction bases outside the gene matches: 7. CDR3 sequence (DNA): TGTGCCAGCAGGAGGGACAGGTCGTCGAACACTGAAGCTTTCTTT. Amino acid sequence: CASRRDRSSNTEAFF.

The rearrangement uses TRBV6-5 and TRBJ1-1, with D perhaps TRBD1 (5 bases). V was pared by 4 bases and J by 0 bases, with 12 bases between. Germline assignment: CDR1 MNHEY and CDR2 SVGAGI. The length of the CDR3 is 15 residues. CDR3 in DNA: TGTGCCAGCAGTTCCTTACTCAGGGTGAACACTGAAGCTTTCTTT. Its translation is CASSSLLRVNTEAFF.

This clone has just one count. The chain's CDR3 is CTSSQGDGPSSSNQPQHF. The CDR3 DNA sequence: TGCACCAGCAGCCAAGGTGACGGCCCCTCCTCGAGCAATCAGCCCCAGCATTTT. The V call is TRBV1, the J call TRBJ1-5. TRBV1 is classified as a pseudogene. The CDR3 is 18 residues long.

The rearrangement uses TRBV27 and TRBJ1-6; D is possibly TRBD1 (5 bases). The CDR3 covers 14 residues. Germline CDR1 and CDR2: MNHEY and SMNVEV (reference sequence). V gave up 5 bases and J gave up 6 bases, with 11 bases separating them. The CDR3: CASSPPGLNSPLHF. As DNA, the CDR3 is TGTGCCAGCAGTCCACCGGGACTTAATTCACCCCTCCACTTT.

The chain is built from TRBV11-2 and TRBJ2-1; TRBD2 matches at 10 bases. The CDR3 covers 17 residues. V was clipped by 5 bases and J by 4 bases; unmatched bases: 11. The germline gives CDR1 SGHAT, CDR2 FQNNGV. The CDR3 nucleotides are TGTGCCAGCAGCCGGACACCAGGACTAGCGGTATACAATGAGCAGTTCTTC. This sequence encodes CASSRTPGLAVYNEQFF.

This clone showed up just once. Here the CDR3 reads CASSRSGEPYGYTF. CDR3 nucleotides: TGTGCCAGCAGTCGGTCCGGGGAGCCCTATGGCTACACCTTC. The chain carries TRBV25-1 and TRBJ1-2; no clear D gene. Trimming shortened V by 5 bases and J by 4 bases, and 14 bases separated the two germline ends. Germline values: CDR1 MGHDK, CDR2 SYGVNS. The CDR3 spans 14 residues.

The V gene is TRBV7-9, the J gene TRBJ2-7; possible D gene TRBD1, 6 bases. The CDR3 runs 13 residues. Germline CDR1 is SEHNR and CDR2 is FQNEAQ (reference sequence). V was shortened by 5 bases and J by 3 bases, with 11 bases between the two germline ends. The CDR3 is CASSIGQHYEQYF. In nucleotides, the CDR3 is TGTGCCAGCAGCATAGGACAGCACTACGAGCAGTACTTC.

J is TRBJ2-1 and V is TRBV29-1; the match to TRBD2 covers 11 bases. The V gene end was trimmed by 0 bases and the J gene end by 3 bases; junction bases not matched to a gene: 7. This CDR3 is built from 17 residues. Germline V gene sequence: CDR1 SQVTM, CDR2 ANQGSEA. For the CDR3, the DNA is TGCAGCGTTGAAGATCGCCTAGCGGGGGGCAGCTACAATGAGCAGTTCTTC. Translation: CSVEDRLAGGSYNEQFF.

The genes are TRBV27 and TRBJ2-1, with 7 bases lining up with TRBD2. Germline trimming cut 1 base from V and 8 bases from J; bases unmatched to any gene: 8. The CDR3 is 15 residues long. Germline-derived CDR1 and CDR2 are MNHEY and SMNVEV (reference sequence). CDR3 in amino acids: CASSLFGGIGDEQFF. Here the CDR3 DNA reads TGTGCCAGCAGTTTATTCGGGGGGATCGGCGATGAGCAGTTCTTC.

V gene TRBV28 combines with J gene TRBJ2-1; 8 bases are shared with TRBD1. From germline, CDR1 is MDHEN and CDR2 SYDVKM. The length of the CDR3 is 14 residues. Trimming removed 7 bases from V and 4 bases from J; junction bases left unmatched: 6. CDR3 in DNA: TGTGCCAGCATGGGACAGGCCTTTTACAATGAGCAGTTCTTC. As protein: CASMGQAFYNEQFF.

The chain combines TRBV10-3 with TRBJ1-2; the D is unclear. The V end was cut by 4 bases, the J end by 8 bases, with 17 bases between. Germline lookup yields CDR1 ENHRY and CDR2 SYGVKD. This CDR3 region has 14 residues. CDR3 in DNA: TGTGCCATCAGTGTGGACGCGCCAATGGAGGGCTACACCTTC. This translates into CAISVDAPMEGYTF.

This clone was found once. The chain couples TRBV6-6 to TRBJ2-7, with D perhaps matching TRBD2 (5 bases). The V end lost 6 bases, the J end lost 3 bases, and 15 bases lay between the germline ends. Germline assignment: CDR1 MNHNY and CDR2 SVGAGI (reference sequence). This CDR3 has 14 residues. The CDR3 region has the DNA TGTGCCAGCAGCCGTCCCGAGGCGGGCTACGAGCAGTACTTC. Protein product: CASSRPEAGYEQYF.

DNA for the CDR3: TGTGCCAGTAGACAGGGGGCGTACACCGGGGAGCTGTTTTTT. Translated, it gives CASRQGAYTGELFF. The V gene is TRBV19, the J gene TRBJ2-2; 9 bases are a match to TRBD1. V lost 6 bases and J lost 3; bases outside the gene matches: 2. There are 14 residues in the CDR3. Germline CDR1 reads LNHDA; CDR2 reads SQIVND (reference sequence). Drawing the rest from reference TRBV19 and TRBJ2-2, the complete variable domain is DGGITQSPKYLFRKEGQNVTLSCEQNLNHDAMYWYRQDPGQGLRLIYYSQIVNDFQKGDIAEGYSVSREKKESFPLTVTSAQKNPTAFYLCASRQGAYTGELFFGEGSRLTVL.

The rearrangement joins TRBV29-1 to TRBJ2-7; 8 nucleotides align to TRBD1. V dropped 5 bases and J dropped 5; count of bases not matched to a gene: 5. The CDR3 contains 12 residues. From germline, CDR1 is SQVTM and CDR2 ANQGSEA. Here the CDR3 DNA reads TGCAGCGTTCTCGGACAGGGCGACGAGCAGTACTTC. Protein product: CSVLGQGDEQYF.